Listed below are T cell receptor beta chains from one sample, sequenced in a study of long-term antiretroviral therapy in people with HIV. Sequenced by immunoSEQ multiplex PCR; TCRdb stores in-frame clones only, minus some. This sample has over 15,000 clones, with roughly 80% found just once. Material: unsorted PBMCs, obtained 0.2 years after starting antiretroviral therapy. The origin of the receptors is a middle-aged woman with HIV. Each CDR3 is given with its conserved first and last residue. D genes are given only for firm matches. A row's size may be missing; if present it is once, few, many or a size class.

V	D	size	J	CDR3	DNA
TRBV4-1	NA	NA	TRBJ2-1	CASSQGTGRGNNEQFF	TGCGCCAGCAGCCAAGGGACGGGACGGGGAAACAATGAGCAGTTCTTC
TRBV13	NA	NA	TRBJ2-2	CASSLGGTLTGELFF	TGTGCCAGCAGCTTAGGGGGGACACTAACCGGGGAGCTGTTTTTT
TRBV9	TRBD1	NA	TRBJ1-6	CASSAGTGNSPLHF	TGTGCCAGCAGCGCCGGGACAGGGAATTCACCCCTCCACTTT
TRBV28	NA	NA	TRBJ2-1	CASSRPSNEQFF	TGTGCCAGCAGCCGACCGAGCAATGAGCAGTTCTTC
TRBV9	NA	NA	TRBJ1-2	CASSVGTFNGYTF	TGTGCCAGCAGCGTGGGGACATTCAATGGCTACACCTTC
TRBV4-1	NA	NA	TRBJ1-1	CASSQNRMNTEAFF	TGCGCCAGCAGCCAGAACAGAATGAACACTGAAGCTTTCTTT
TRBV5-1	TRBD1	NA	TRBJ2-3	CASSRRDREADTQYF	TGCGCCAGCAGCCGCCGGGACAGGGAGGCAGATACGCAGTATTTT
TRBV30	NA	few	TRBJ2-2	CAWSVQGKNTGELFF	TGTGCCTGGAGTGTACAAGGGAAGAACACCGGGGAGCTGTTTTTT
TRBV5-4	NA	NA	TRBJ2-6	CASSLGARRLERANVLTF	TGTGCCAGCAGCTTGGGGGCCAGAAGGCTGGAGAGGGCCAACGTCCTGACTTTC
TRBV19	NA	NA	TRBJ2-1	CASSIDGWTQKYNEQFF	TGTGCCAGTAGTATAGATGGTTGGACCCAAAAGTACAATGAGCAGTTCTTC
TRBV27	NA	few	TRBJ1-1	CASSVMGGTEAFF	TGTGCCAGCAGCGTCATGGGGGGCACTGAAGCTTTCTTT
TRBV7-6	NA	few	TRBJ1-1	CASSLAGGLGVAEAFF	TGTGCCAGCAGCTTAGCGGGGGGTTTAGGGGTGGCTGAAGCTTTCTTT
TRBV5-4	NA	few	TRBJ2-5	CASSQPDHLGETQYF	TGTGCCAGCAGCCAGCCTGACCATTTGGGAGAGACCCAGTACTTC
TRBV5-6	NA	few	TRBJ1-2	CASSSTGYGYTF	TGTGCCAGCAGCTCTACAGGTTATGGCTACACCTTC
TRBV9	NA	NA	TRBJ2-7	CASSVAPGFSYEQYF	TGTGCCAGCAGCGTAGCTCCAGGATTCTCCTACGAGCAGTACTTC
TRBV7-8	NA	NA	TRBJ1-2	CASSLVFGNYGYTF	TGTGCCAGCAGCTTAGTTTTCGGAAACTATGGCTACACCTTC
TRBV5-1	NA	NA	TRBJ1-2	CASSLGGGAGGYTF	TGCGCCAGCAGCCTAGGAGGGGGGGCTGGTGGCTACACCTTC
TRBV6-1	NA	NA	TRBJ1-1	CASGGGTEAFF	TGTGCCAGTGGTGGGGGCACTGAAGCTTTCTTT
TRBV27	NA	NA	TRBJ2-4	CASSFYGNYKNIQYF	TGTGCCAGCAGTTTCTACGGGAATTACAAAAACATTCAGTACTTC
TRBV5-1	NA	NA	TRBJ1-1	CASSLALGVNTEAFF	TGCGCCAGCAGCTTGGCCCTGGGGGTGAACACTGAAGCTTTCTTT
TRBV9	NA	NA	TRBJ2-3	CASSLGASDTQYF	TGTGCCAGCAGCCTCGGGGCTTCAGATACGCAGTATTTT
TRBV11-2	NA	NA	TRBJ1-1	CASSRPNTEAFF	TGTGCCAGCAGCAGGCCGAACACTGAAGCTTTCTTT
TRBV4-1	NA	few	TRBJ2-7	CASSQATDSSYEQYF	TGCGCCAGCAGCCAAGCGACAGATTCCTCCTACGAGCAGTACTTC
TRBV6-6	NA	NA	TRBJ1-1	CASSFLEATEAFF	TGTGCCAGCAGCTTCTTGGAGGCCACTGAAGCTTTCTTT
TRBV4-2	NA	NA	TRBJ1-5	CASSQEPGANQPQHF	TGTGCCAGCAGCCAAGAACCGGGGGCGAACCAGCCCCAGCATTTT
TRBV11-3	NA	NA	TRBJ2-7	CASSKFRESSYEQYF	TGTGCCAGCAGCAAATTCAGGGAATCCTCCTACGAGCAGTACTTC
TRBV27	NA	NA	TRBJ1-2	CASRSLGRLNYGYTF	TGTGCCAGCAGATCCCTCGGACGGTTAAACTATGGCTACACCTTC
TRBV18	TRBD1	NA	TRBJ1-1	CASSLLPRGMNTEAFF	TGTGCCAGCTCACTACTACCCAGGGGGATGAACACTGAAGCTTTCTTT
TRBV6-1	NA	once	TRBJ1-1	CASGREGTEAFF	TGTGCCAGCGGGAGGGAGGGCACTGAAGCTTTCTTT
TRBV5-1	NA	NA	TRBJ1-1	CASSLGVEAFF	TGCGCCAGCAGCTTGGGAGTTGAAGCTTTCTTT
TRBV19	NA	NA	TRBJ2-7	CASSRDSGVYEQYF	TGTGCCAGTAGTAGAGACTCAGGGGTGTACGAGCAGTACTTC
TRBV11-3	TRBD2	NA	TRBJ2-3	CASSLAGGPTTDTQYF	TGTGCCAGCAGCTTGGCGGGGGGCCCAACCACAGATACGCAGTATTTT
TRBV11-3	NA	few	TRBJ2-7	CASSADYEQYF	TGTGCCAGCAGCGCAGACTACGAGCAGTACTTC
TRBV5-1	NA	NA	TRBJ2-2	CASSAIGTAGELFF	TGCGCCAGCAGCGCGATAGGGACGGCCGGGGAGCTGTTTTTT
TRBV11-3	TRBD2	NA	TRBJ2-1	CASSLDGTSGSNEQFF	TGTGCCAGCAGCTTAGATGGGACTAGCGGGAGTAATGAGCAGTTCTTC
TRBV4-1	NA	once	TRBJ1-3	CASSQVPGLTSGNTIYF	TGCGCCAGCAGCCAAGTCCCGGGGTTGACCTCTGGAAACACCATATATTTT
TRBV5-6	NA	NA	TRBJ1-2	CASSWGQRNYGYTF	TGTGCCAGCAGCTGGGGCCAACGGAACTATGGCTACACCTTC
TRBV10-2	TRBD2	NA	TRBJ2-3	CASGDPSGNSPDTQYF	TGCGCCAGCGGGGATCCTAGCGGAAATTCCCCAGATACGCAGTATTTT